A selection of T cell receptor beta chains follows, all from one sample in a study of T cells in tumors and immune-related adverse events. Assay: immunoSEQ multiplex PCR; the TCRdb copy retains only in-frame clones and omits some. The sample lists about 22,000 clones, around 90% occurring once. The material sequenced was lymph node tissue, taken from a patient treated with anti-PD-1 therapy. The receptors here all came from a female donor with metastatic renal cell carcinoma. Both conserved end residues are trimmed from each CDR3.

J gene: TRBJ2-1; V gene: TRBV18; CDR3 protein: ASSPLQGYLNEQF
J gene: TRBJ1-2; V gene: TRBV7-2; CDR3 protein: ASSQNMGSLYGYT
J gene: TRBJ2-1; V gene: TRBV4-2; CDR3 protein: ASSPGSGGATYYNEQF
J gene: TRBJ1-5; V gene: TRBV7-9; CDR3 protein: ASSFGRGQASNQPQH
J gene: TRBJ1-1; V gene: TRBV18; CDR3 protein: ASSPDRGTEAF
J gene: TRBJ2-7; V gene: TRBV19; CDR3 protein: ASSTTGLSGEQY
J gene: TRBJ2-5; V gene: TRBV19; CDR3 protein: ASSIGTGSQETQY
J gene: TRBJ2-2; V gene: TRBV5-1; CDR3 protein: ASSLVPGSLGGELF
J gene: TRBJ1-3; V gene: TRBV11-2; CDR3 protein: ASSPGNSGNTIY
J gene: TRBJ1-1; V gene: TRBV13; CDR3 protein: ASSLGTGGTEAF
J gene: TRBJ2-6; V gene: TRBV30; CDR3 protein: AWSWTVSGANVLT
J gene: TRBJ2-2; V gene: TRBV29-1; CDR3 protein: SVWTPNTGELF
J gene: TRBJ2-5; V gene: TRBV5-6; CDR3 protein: ASSEDRHQETQY
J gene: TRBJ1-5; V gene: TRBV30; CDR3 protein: AWSVRLSQPQH
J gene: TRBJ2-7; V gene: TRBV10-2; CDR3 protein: ASSESFTDSSYEQY
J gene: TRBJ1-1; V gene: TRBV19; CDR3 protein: ASRNYQDRRNEAF
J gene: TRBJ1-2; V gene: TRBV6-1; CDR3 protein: ASSGTPRRHGYT
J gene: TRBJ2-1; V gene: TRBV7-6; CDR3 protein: ASSLEYQGGEQF
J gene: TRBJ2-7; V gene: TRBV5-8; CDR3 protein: ASSMWTAYEQY
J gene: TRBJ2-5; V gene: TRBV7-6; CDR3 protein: ASSLSGGTQY
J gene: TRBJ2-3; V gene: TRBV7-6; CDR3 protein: ASSLSGNTDTQY
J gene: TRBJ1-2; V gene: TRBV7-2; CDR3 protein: ASSLDGWYGYT
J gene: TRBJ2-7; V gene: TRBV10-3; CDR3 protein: AIRNTGDYEQY
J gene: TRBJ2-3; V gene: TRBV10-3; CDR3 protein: AIRGAAVSTDTQY
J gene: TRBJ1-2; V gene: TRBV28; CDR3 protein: ASSPQGGFSGYT
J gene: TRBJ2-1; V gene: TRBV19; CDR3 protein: ASSFPLGGYNEQF
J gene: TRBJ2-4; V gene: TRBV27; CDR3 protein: ASSYGGMQNIQY
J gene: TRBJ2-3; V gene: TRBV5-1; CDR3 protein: ASSLDRSTDTQY
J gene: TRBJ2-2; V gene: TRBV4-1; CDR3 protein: ASSQDGAGVSSRTGELF
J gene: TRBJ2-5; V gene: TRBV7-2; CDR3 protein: ASSLGYGTSRETQY
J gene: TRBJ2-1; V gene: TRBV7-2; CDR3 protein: ASSLVQGSYNEQF
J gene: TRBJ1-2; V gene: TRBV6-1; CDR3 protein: ASRIQGNGYT